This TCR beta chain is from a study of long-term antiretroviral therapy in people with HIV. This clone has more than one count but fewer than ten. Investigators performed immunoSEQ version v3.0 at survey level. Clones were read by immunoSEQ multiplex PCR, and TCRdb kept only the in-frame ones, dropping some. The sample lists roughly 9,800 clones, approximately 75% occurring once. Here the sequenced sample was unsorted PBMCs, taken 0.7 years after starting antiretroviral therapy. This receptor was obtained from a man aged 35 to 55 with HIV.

The CDR3 is CAWSAQKLEAETQYF. For the CDR3, the DNA is TGTGCCTGGAGTGCGCAAAAACTAGAGGCGGAGACCCAGTACTTC. This chain connects TRBV30 to TRBJ2-5; TRBD2 is a possible D gene (5 bases). Per the germline V gene, CDR1 is GTSNPN and CDR2 is SVGIG (reference sequence). V gave up 1 base and J gave up 5 bases, with 17 bases separating them. This CDR3 has 15 residues.